The entry below gives a single T cell receptor (beta chain) sequence along with its context. Its antigen is not identified. The CDR3 runs to 15 residues. Sample-barcoded 5' priming and a J-beta primer mix drove a second PCR of 7 to 11 cycles. TCRdb re-called the 5' RACE reads with MiXCR, one entry per CDR3 protein. The data show over a million distinct CDR3 sequences, with under 45% seen just once and 15% to 20% held by the top ten. The data derive from a study of blood T cells in healthy people across ages. Points from the study as a whole: Older age coincided with a roughly linear decline in TCR beta diversity per million T cells. When one million T cells were used, diversity estimates were thought to be underestimates.

The chain links TRBV21-1 to TRBJ2-1; TRBD1, the D gene given by the table, was not confirmed from the DNA. TRBV21-1 is described as a pseudogene. What was sequenced was blood. The source of this sequence is a woman between 55 and 75 years old in good health. The CDR3 loop is CASSKEGGRKDEQFF. The CDR3 coding sequence is TGTGCCAGCAGCAAAGAGGGGGGGCGAAAGGATGAGCAGTTCTTC.